These 13 T cell receptor beta chains share one sample of origin, sequenced in a study of blood T cells in healthy people across ages. Alongside a J-beta primer mix, a sample-barcoded 5' primer served in a second PCR lasting about 7 to 12 cycles. TCRdb analysed the 5' RACE reads with MiXCR anew, one entry per CDR3 protein. This sample has 800,000 or so distinct CDR3 sequences, with around 25% found just once. This sample also belongs to another study, concerning T cells of mothers and their children.

Sample: blood. These receptors all stem from a boy under 18 in good health.

The CDR3 loop is CASSFDRGGNTEAFF. The DNA of the CDR3 is TGTGCCAGCAGTTTTGACAGGGGCGGGAACACTGAAGCTTTCTTT. This chain uses TRBV12-3 or TRBV12-4 with TRBJ1-1, with 8 bases aligning to TRBD1. The junction had 4 bases not matched to a gene; V was cut back by 3 bases and J by 1 base. The CDR3 runs 15 residues.

The V gene is TRBV20-1, the J gene TRBJ2-1; 7 nucleotides align to TRBD1. The CDR3 spans 15 residues. V shed 2 bases and J 2 bases; nucleotides not matched to a gene: 6. Germline V gives CDR1 DFQATT, CDR2 SNEGSKA (reference sequence). CDR3 sequence: CSARSRTGAYNEQFF. The CDR3, as DNA: TGCAGTGCTAGATCCCGGACAGGTGCCTACAATGAGCAGTTCTTC.

This clonotype turned up a few times. V is TRBV20-1 and J is TRBJ1-3; D is uncertain. V lost 0 bases, J lost 0 bases, and 12 bases lay in between. Germline loops: CDR1 DFQATT, CDR2 SNEGSKA (reference sequence). The CDR3 consists of 16 residues. This CDR3 is CSARDPDFLSGNTIYF. CDR3 in DNA: TGCAGTGCTAGAGATCCCGACTTCCTCTCTGGAAACACCATATATTTT.

The V and J genes are TRBV20-1 and TRBJ1-5; a weak D match, TRBD1 (5 bases). The CDR3 has 15 residues. CDR1 DFQATT and CDR2 SNEGSKA come from the germline V gene (reference sequence). The V end was cut by 3 bases, the J end by 0 bases, with 12 bases between. CDR3 sequence reads: CSASLAGYSNQPQHF. The CDR3 DNA reads as TGCAGTGCTAGCTTAGCAGGGTATAGCAATCAGCCCCAGCATTTT.

This sequence joins TRBV4-3 and TRBJ2-7; 10 nucleotides align to TRBD1. With 3 bases clipped from V and 3 bases from J, the junction kept 5 bases outside the gene matches. This CDR3 comprises 15 residues. CDR1 is LGHNA, CDR2 YSLEER, per germline. The CDR3 here is CASSQTRTGGYEQYF. In DNA form, the CDR3 reads TGCGCCAGCAGCCAGACTAGGACAGGGGGCTACGAGCAGTACTTC.

The chain uses TRBV29-1 and TRBJ2-1, with 12 bases fitting TRBD2. Germline loops: CDR1 SQVTM, CDR2 ANQGSEA. This CDR3 has 15 residues. J gave up 9 bases and V 0 bases, and 6 bases lay outside the gene matches. The CDR3 region has the DNA TGCAGCGTTGAAGAATCTAGCGGGGGGGCCGGTGAGCAGTTCTTC. Its protein is CSVEESSGGAGEQFF.

The rearrangement joins TRBV5-6 to TRBJ2-7, with 9 bases fitting TRBD1. Germline V lookup: CDR1 SGHDT, CDR2 YYEEEE. The CDR3 is made up of 14 amino acids. The trim removed 6 bases at V and 6 bases at J, leaving 10 bases unmatched. Here the CDR3 DNA reads TGTGCCAGCACCGGGGACAGGGTCGCGACCGAGCAGTACTTC. It yields the protein CASTGDRVATEQYF.

This rearrangement joins TRBV6-5 to TRBJ1-4; D perhaps matches TRBD1 (5 bases). Germline lookup yields CDR1 MNHEY and CDR2 SVGAGI. This CDR3 contains 16 residues. The V end was cut by 0 bases, the J end by 0 bases, with 8 bases between. The CDR3 bases are TGTGCCAGCAGTTACTCCGGGGCACCAACTAATGAAAAACTGTTTTTT. This encodes CASSYSGAPTNEKLFF.

The rearrangement uses TRBV20-1 and TRBJ1-6; the match to TRBD1 covers 7 bases. Losses at the gene ends were 5 bases for V and 9 bases for J; bases not matched to a gene: 4. Germline V gives CDR1 DFQATT, CDR2 SNEGSKA (reference sequence). The CDR3 consists of 12 residues. CDR3 in amino acids: CSAYYRGSPLHF. CDR3 bases: TGCAGTGCTTACTACAGGGGTTCACCCCTCCACTTT.

As regards this clonotype: Since no conserved phenylalanine or tryptophan closes the CDR3, a read error is the likely cause. The chain employs TRBV28 and TRBJ2-1; D is perhaps TRBD2 (5 bases). The CDR3 length is 15 residues. Germline V CDR1 and CDR2: MDHEN, SYDVKM. CDR3 sequence reads: CASRNTGSSCNEQFL. CDR3 in DNA: TGTGCCAGCAGAAACACGGGGAGCTCCTGCAATGAGCAGTTCCTC.

This clonotype was observed a handful of times. The chain carries TRBV5-4 and TRBJ2-2; perhaps TRBD1 as D (6 bases). The V gene lost 6 bases and the J gene lost 8 bases, with 14 bases spanning the gap. The CDR3 runs 13 residues. Germline values: CDR1 SGHNT, CDR2 YYREEE (reference sequence). The CDR3 DNA reads TGTGCCAGCACCACACAGGGACCAGGGGAGCTGTTTTTT. Its protein is CASTTQGPGELFF.

The chain employs TRBV5-1 and TRBJ2-7; D remains unclear. Germline values: CDR1 SGHRS, CDR2 YFSETQ. The CDR3 covers 13 residues. Deletions cut 0 bases from V and 5 bases from J, with 9 bases between. The CDR3 loop reads CASSLEGGHEQYF. CDR3 coding DNA: TGCGCCAGCAGCTTGGAAGGTGGGCACGAGCAGTACTTC.

This chain's CDR3 is CASSLPGQENYEQYF. The CDR3 DNA reads TGTGCCAGCAGTTTACCGGGACAGGAGAACTACGAGCAGTACTTC. The chain combines TRBV28 with TRBJ2-7; TRBD1 agrees at 8 bases. This CDR3 has 15 residues. The junction had 6 bases not matched to a gene; V was cut back by 2 bases and J by 3 bases. From germline, CDR1 is MDHEN and CDR2 SYDVKM.